This TCR beta chain was profiled in a study of CD8 T cells in ankylosing spondylitis. Whole-study findings and limits: Disease-linked clones reportedly concentrated significantly in matched ankylosing spondylitis synovial fluid.

Each CDR3 protein is one row after TCRdb ran MiXCR on the 5' RACE reads. The top ten clones hold over 50% of a sample with tens of thousands of distinct CDR3 sequences, around 25% of them seen once. V gave up 7 bases and J gave up 4 bases, with 23 bases separating them. This CDR3 is 17 amino acids long. CDR1 and CDR2 (germline): SGHVS, FNYEAQ. Ten or more counts support this clonotype. The target antigen is unknown. This receptor was taken from a male donor with ankylosing spondylitis or in good health (not recorded which). Input material: blood, either unsorted or a sorted T cell fraction (not recorded which). V usage is TRBV7-6 and J usage is TRBJ2-1, with D perhaps matching TRBD1 or TRBD2 (6 bases each). The CDR3 nucleotides are TGTGCCAGCATGCCTGTAACCGGGGGCAGCAGGTACAATGAGCAGTTCTTC. Protein sequence: CASMPVTGGSRYNEQFF.